This is a list of T cell receptor beta chains from one sample in a study of a mutant IDH1 vaccine in newly diagnosed glioma. Clones were sequenced by immunoSEQ multiplex PCR, and TCRdb holds only the in-frame ones, with some missing. The top ten clones hold 5.3% of a sample with about 88,000 clones, roughly 82% of them seen once. Sequenced here: PBMCs, sampled from a glioma patient treated with radiotherapy, temozolomide or both. The receptors stem from a man aged 35-49 years with glioma. Some clones in this sample may be carry-over from other donors' samples. Each CDR3 is given with its conserved first and last residue. A D gene is named only where the DNA matches it firmly. Clone size is not always given. Where it is, it says once, few, many or a class for expanded clones.

D | J | V | size | CDR3 | DNA
- | TRBJ2-1 | TRBV15 | - | CATSRGLVMSSYNEQFF | TGTGCCACCAGCAGAGGGCTAGTCATGAGCTCCTACAATGAGCAGTTCTTC
TRBD1 | TRBJ2-7 | TRBV7-6 | - | CASSLGAGGHYEQYF | TGTGCCAGCAGCTTAGGGGCAGGGGGCCACTACGAGCAGTACTTC
- | TRBJ1-1 | TRBV5-3 | - | CARSLPFEAFF | TGTGCCAGAAGCTTGCCCTTTGAAGCTTTCTTT
TRBD1 | TRBJ1-4 | TRBV19 | - | CASNDRDEKLFF | TGTGCCAGTAACGACAGGGATGAAAAACTGTTTTTT
- | TRBJ1-1 | TRBV5-1 | - | CASSSGGGGTEAFF | TGCGCCAGCAGCTCCGGTGGCGGGGGCACTGAAGCTTTCTTT
- | TRBJ1-5 | TRBV18 | - | CASRPAVNQPQHF | TGTGCCAGCCGGCCAGCAGTCAATCAGCCCCAGCATTTT
- | TRBJ1-5 | TRBV7-8 | - | CASSLEGGFRQPQHF | TGTGCCAGCAGCTTAGAAGGTGGGTTTCGTCAGCCCCAGCATTTT
TRBD2 | TRBJ2-3 | TRBV5-6 | - | CASSLGAGVRADTQYF | TGTGCCAGCAGCTTGGGAGCGGGGGTTAGGGCAGATACGCAGTATTTT
- | TRBJ2-3 | TRBV6-5 | - | CASSYRGAAADTQYF | TGTGCCAGCAGTTACCGGGGCGCCGCGGCAGATACGCAGTATTTT
- | TRBJ1-3 | TRBV30 | - | CALPLGGSGNTIYF | TGTGCCCTGCCCCTGGGGGGGTCTGGAAACACCATATATTTT
- | TRBJ1-2 | TRBV13 | - | CASTPVGGYTF | TGTGCCAGCACCCCTGTCGGGGGCTACACCTTC
- | TRBJ1-3 | TRBV2 | - | CASSGGEYGNTIYF | TGTGCCAGCAGTGGGGGCGAATATGGAAACACCATATATTTT
TRBD1 | TRBJ2-7 | TRBV6-5 | - | CASSSWGTGDREQYF | TGTGCCAGCAGTTCTTGGGGGACAGGGGATAGGGAGCAGTACTTC
TRBD1 | TRBJ1-6 | TRBV2 | - | CASRTGASPLHF | TGTGCCAGCAGGACAGGGGCCTCACCCCTCCACTTT
TRBD1 | TRBJ2-7 | TRBV5-6 | few | CASSLMKRTGGPRSYEQYF | TGTGCCAGCAGCTTGATGAAGAGGACAGGGGGTCCCCGCTCCTACGAGCAGTACTTC
- | TRBJ2-5 | TRBV2 | - | CASRADSGYQETQYF | TGTGCCAGCAGGGCCGACAGTGGGTACCAAGAGACCCAGTACTTC
- | TRBJ1-1 | TRBV6-6 | - | CASSPMNTEAFF | TGTGCCAGCAGTCCTATGAACACTGAAGCTTTCTTT
TRBD1 | TRBJ1-6 | TRBV11-2 | - | CASSSGTDNSPLHF | TGTGCCAGCAGCTCCGGGACAGATAATTCACCCCTCCACTTT
TRBD1 | TRBJ1-6 | TRBV2 | - | CASTALGTETSPLHF | TGTGCCAGCACTGCTCTCGGGACAGAGACTTCACCCCTCCACTTT
TRBD1 | TRBJ1-2 | TRBV5-1 | - | CASRLAGQGGDGYTF | TGCGCCAGCCGCCTGGCTGGACAGGGGGGAGATGGCTACACCTTC
TRBD1 | TRBJ1-6 | TRBV2 | - | CASSEIRGRAGSPLHF | TGTGCCAGCAGTGAGATCAGGGGGCGGGCGGGTTCACCCCTCCACTTT
TRBD1 | TRBJ1-1 | TRBV29-1 | - | CSVGTGFGTEAFF | TGCAGCGTCGGGACAGGGTTTGGCACTGAAGCTTTCTTT
- | TRBJ1-4 | TRBV6-4 | - | CASRRQGGTNEKLFF | TGTGCCAGCAGGCGGCAGGGAGGCACTAATGAAAAACTGTTTTTT
- | TRBJ1-5 | TRBV2 | - | CASSPEGQPQHF | TGTGCCAGCAGTCCCGAGGGTCAGCCCCAGCATTTT
- | TRBJ1-1 | TRBV27 | - | CASRAIDRMNTEAFF | TGTGCCAGCAGGGCGATTGACAGAATGAACACTGAAGCTTTCTTT
- | TRBJ2-7 | TRBV9 | - | CASSGRDQPYEQYF | TGTGCCAGCAGCGGCCGGGACCAACCCTACGAGCAGTACTTC
- | TRBJ2-5 | TRBV9 | once | CASSSTGRPQETQYF | TGTGCCAGCAGCTCAACGGGTAGGCCACAAGAGACCCAGTACTTC
TRBD2 | TRBJ2-5 | TRBV18 | - | CASSLAGTSGGSQETQYF | TGTGCCAGCTCACTGGCGGGGACTAGCGGGGGGTCCCAAGAGACCCAGTACTTC
TRBD1 | TRBJ1-4 | TRBV7-9 | - | CASSDTGTAEGEKLFF | TGTGCCAGCAGCGATACCGGGACAGCAGAGGGGGAAAAACTGTTTTTT
- | TRBJ2-3 | TRBV2 | - | CASTQGNTATDTQYF | TGTGCCAGCACCCAAGGTAACACAGCCACAGATACGCAGTATTTT
- | TRBJ2-7 | TRBV18 | once | CASSPQGGEINEQYF | TGTGCCAGCTCACCCCAGGGGGGGGAAATCAACGAGCAGTACTTC
- | TRBJ2-3 | TRBV29-1 | - | CSVLVPRSTDTQYF | TGCAGCGTTCTGGTTCCTCGTAGCACAGATACGCAGTATTTT
- | TRBJ1-5 | TRBV15 | - | CATSAGQVGLQPQHF | TGTGCCACCAGCGCCGGGCAGGTCGGTCTTCAGCCCCAGCATTTT
- | TRBJ1-5 | TRBV6-1 | - | CASSDRARNQPQHF | TGTGCCAGCAGTGACAGGGCTCGAAATCAGCCCCAGCATTTT
TRBD1 | TRBJ2-7 | TRBV6-5 | - | CASSTRDRGRYEQYF | TGTGCCAGCAGTACCCGGGACAGGGGCCGCTACGAGCAGTACTTC
- | TRBJ1-1 | TRBV27 | - | CASSPYDTVTEAFF | TGTGCCAGCAGCCCCTACGACACGGTCACTGAAGCTTTCTTT
- | TRBJ1-1 | TRBV7-9 | - | CASGGAGNTEAFF | TGTGCCAGCGGGGGGGCGGGGAACACTGAAGCTTTCTTT
- | TRBJ2-7 | TRBV5-4 | few | CASSPGVVRRAGEQYF | TGTGCCAGCAGCCCGGGGGTCGTCAGGAGGGCGGGGGAGCAGTACTTC
- | TRBJ1-4 | TRBV4-1 | - | CASSQVAGINEKLFF | TGCGCCAGCAGCCAAGTTGCAGGGATTAATGAAAAACTGTTTTTT
TRBD1 | TRBJ2-1 | TRBV9 | - | CASSTDRGNEQFF | TGTGCCAGCAGCACAGACAGGGGCAATGAGCAGTTCTTC
- | TRBJ1-5 | TRBV19 | - | CASKGGEYQPQHF | TGTGCCTCAAAAGGGGGGGAGTATCAGCCCCAGCATTTT
TRBD2 | TRBJ2-2 | TRBV27 | - | CASSFSGLAGAGTGELFF | TGTGCCAGCAGTTTCTCAGGACTAGCGGGGGCGGGCACCGGGGAGCTGTTTTTT
- | TRBJ2-2 | TRBV5-1 | - | CASSLVAAVNDGELFF | TGCGCCAGCAGCTTGGTAGCCGCCGTTAATGACGGGGAGCTGTTTTTT
- | TRBJ1-1 | TRBV5-4 | - | CASSSGLTEAFF | TGTGCCAGCAGCTCGGGCCTGACTGAAGCTTTCTTT
TRBD1 | TRBJ1-2 | TRBV5-4 | - | CASSYLDRPGDGYTF | TGTGCCAGCAGCTACCTGGACAGGCCGGGAGATGGCTACACCTTC
- | TRBJ1-1 | TRBV7-6 | - | CASSLRSSVDTEAFF | TGTGCCAGCAGCTTACGGTCGAGCGTTGACACTGAAGCTTTCTTT
- | TRBJ2-6 | TRBV29-1 | once | CSVEAWSGANVLTF | TGCAGCGTTGAAGCCTGGTCTGGGGCCAACGTCCTGACTTTC
- | TRBJ1-5 | TRBV7-8 | - | CASSLGRDSNQPQHF | TGTGCCAGCAGTTTAGGCAGGGATAGCAATCAGCCCCAGCATTTT
TRBD2 | TRBJ2-3 | TRBV6-5 | - | CASRDGGARDTQYF | TGTGCCAGCAGGGACGGGGGGGCGAGAGATACGCAGTATTTT
TRBD1 | TRBJ1-6 | TRBV30 | - | CAWRSKQGASNSPLHF | TGTGCCTGGAGATCGAAACAGGGGGCTTCTAATTCACCCCTCCACTTT
- | TRBJ2-4 | TRBV30 | - | CAWSVRGLRTKNIQYF | TGTGCCTGGAGTGTTCGGGGGCTACGGACCAAAAACATTCAGTACTTC
- | TRBJ2-3 | TRBV29-1 | - | CSVAKGGAVTDTQYF | TGCAGCGTTGCGAAGGGAGGTGCGGTAACAGATACGCAGTATTTT
TRBD1 | TRBJ2-3 | TRBV30 | - | CAWSGQGDTQYF | TGTGCCTGGAGTGGACAGGGGGATACGCAGTATTTT
- | TRBJ2-3 | TRBV6-1 | - | CASSEVLGGLGQADTQYF | TGTGCCAGCAGTGAAGTCCTAGGGGGACTAGGACAGGCAGATACGCAGTATTTT
- | TRBJ2-7 | TRBV5-1 | once | CASATIPGGHEQYF | TGCGCCAGCGCCACCATTCCGGGCGGCCACGAGCAGTACTTC
- | TRBJ2-7 | TRBV30 | once | CAWKGPGYEQYF | TGTGCCTGGAAGGGGCCCGGGTACGAGCAGTACTTC
- | TRBJ2-6 | TRBV5-1 | - | CASSLISSGANVLTF | TGCGCCAGCAGCTTGATCTCCTCTGGGGCCAACGTCCTGACTTTC
- | TRBJ2-7 | TRBV4-2 | - | CASSQDLTSYEQYF | TGTGCCAGCAGCCAAGACTTGACCTCTTACGAGCAGTACTTC
TRBD1 | TRBJ1-1 | TRBV29-1 | few | CSAVQGFRAEAFF | TGCAGCGCTGTACAGGGGTTTAGGGCTGAAGCTTTCTTT